This note documents a single T cell receptor (beta chain) sequence. The method was immunoSEQ multiplex PCR; TCRdb's version includes in-frame clones alone and lacks a portion of them. The repertoire holds roughly 290,000 clones, with around nine tenths as singletons. These data originate in a study of blood T cell repertoires in COVID-19. Grouping used clinical history reported by participants in a survey and questionnaire. Recovered participants had two consecutive negative NP/OP PCR tests, healthcare professional clearance, or symptom resolution. The length of the CDR3 is 11 residues. With 3 bases removed from V and 12 bases from J, the gap between germline ends came to 11 bases.

This clonotype was obtained from a woman in her thirties or forties who had recovered from COVID-19. V is TRBV12-3 or TRBV12-4 and J is TRBJ1-1; D remains unclear. Material: PBMCs or T cells enriched from blood (not recorded which). CDR3: CASSFGDKSFF. CDR3 nucleotide sequence: TGTGCCAGCAGTTTTGGCGACAAATCTTTCTTT.